This T cell receptor beta chain was recorded in a study of blood T cells in healthy people across ages. The authors ran a second PCR of 7 to 11 cycles using a sample-barcoded 5' primer and a J-beta primer mix. TCRdb fed the 5' RACE reads into MiXCR, producing one record per CDR3 protein. Seen here are more than 500,000 distinct CDR3 sequences, approximately 30% observed once, and the top ten hold around 20%. This clonotype came up many times. CDR1 and CDR2 (germline): SGHAT, FQDESV (reference sequence). This CDR3 contains 12 residues. Deletions cut 5 bases from V and 11 bases from J, with 12 bases between.

The clonotype originates from a woman aged 70 to 79 in good health. Sequencing used blood. The V call is TRBV11-1, the J call TRBJ2-2; D perhaps matches TRBD1 (6 bases). As DNA, the CDR3 is TGTGCCAGCAGCCCCCAGGGGTTCGAGCTGTTTTTT. Translating it yields CASSPQGFELFF.